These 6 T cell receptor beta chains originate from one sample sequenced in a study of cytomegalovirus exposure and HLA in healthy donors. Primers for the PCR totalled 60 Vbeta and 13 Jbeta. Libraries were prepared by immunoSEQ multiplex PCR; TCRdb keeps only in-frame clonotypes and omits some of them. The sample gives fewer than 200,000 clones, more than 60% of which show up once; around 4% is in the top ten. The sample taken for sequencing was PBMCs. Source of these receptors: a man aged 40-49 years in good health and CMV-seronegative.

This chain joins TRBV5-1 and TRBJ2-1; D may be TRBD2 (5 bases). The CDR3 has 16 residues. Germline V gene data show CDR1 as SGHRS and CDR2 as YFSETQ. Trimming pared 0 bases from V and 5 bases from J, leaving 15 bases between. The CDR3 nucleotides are TGCGCCAGCAGCTTGGTCGGGTTGGAGCGGCACAATGAGCAGTTCTTC. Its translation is CASSLVGLERHNEQFF.

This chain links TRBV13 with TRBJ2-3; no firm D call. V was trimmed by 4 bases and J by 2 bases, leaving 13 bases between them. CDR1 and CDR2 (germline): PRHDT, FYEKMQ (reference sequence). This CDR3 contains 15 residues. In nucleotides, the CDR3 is TGTGCCAGCAGCTCCAGACGCGGTGACACAGATACGCAGTATTTT. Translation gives CASSSRRGDTDTQYF.

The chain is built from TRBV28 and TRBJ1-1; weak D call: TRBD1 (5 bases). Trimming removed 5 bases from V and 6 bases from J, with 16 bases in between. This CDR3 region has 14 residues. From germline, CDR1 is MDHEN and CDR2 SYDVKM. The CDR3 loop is CASSATPWGAEAFF. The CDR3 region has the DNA TGTGCCAGCAGTGCGACCCCCTGGGGCGCTGAAGCTTTCTTT. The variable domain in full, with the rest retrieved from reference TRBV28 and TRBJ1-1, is DVKVTQSSRYLVKRTGEKVFLECVQDMDHENMFWYRQDPGLGLRLIYFSYDVKMKEKGDIPEGYSVSREKKERFSLILESASTNQTSMYLCASSATPWGAEAFFGQGTRLTVV.

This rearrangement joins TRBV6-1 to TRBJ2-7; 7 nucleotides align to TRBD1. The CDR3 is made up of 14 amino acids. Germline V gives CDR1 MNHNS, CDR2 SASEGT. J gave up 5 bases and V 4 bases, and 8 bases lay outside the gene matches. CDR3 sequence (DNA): TGTGCCAGCAGTGGGGGTAACACAGGGGACGAGCAGTACTTC. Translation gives CASSGGNTGDEQYF.

The CDR3 bases are TGTGCCAGTAGTACTCAGGGGGCGTTCACTGAAGCTTTCTTT. It codes for CASSTQGAFTEAFF. The V gene is TRBV19, the J gene TRBJ1-1; 8 nucleotides agree with TRBD1. The CDR3 contains 14 residues. Germline V gene lookup returns CDR1 LNHDA and CDR2 SQIVND (reference sequence). J was trimmed by 4 bases and V by 4 bases; bases with no gene match: 5.

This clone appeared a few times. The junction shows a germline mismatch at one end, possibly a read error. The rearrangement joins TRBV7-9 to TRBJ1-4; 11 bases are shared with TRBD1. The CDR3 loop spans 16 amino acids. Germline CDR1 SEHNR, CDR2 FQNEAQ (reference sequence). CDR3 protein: CSSSPGDRGTFEKLFF. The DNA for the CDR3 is TGTTCCAGCAGCCCAGGGGACAGGGGGACTTTTGAAAAACTGTTTTTT.